This TCR beta chain was sequenced for a study of cytomegalovirus exposure and HLA in healthy donors. In this sample, this clone turned up a few times. CDR3 length: 14 amino acids. Germline trimming cut 5 bases from V and 9 bases from J; bases unmatched to any gene: 7. CDR1 is PRHDT, CDR2 FYEKMQ, per germline (reference sequence). The primer mix had 60 Vbeta and 13 Jbeta primers. The method was immunoSEQ multiplex PCR; TCRdb's version includes in-frame clones alone and lacks a portion of them. The sample shows some 69,000 clones, around 80% of them seen only once. J is TRBJ2-1 and V is TRBV13, with 10 bases identical to TRBD2. Sequencing input: PBMCs. The receptor comes from a woman aged 30 to 39 in good health and CMV-seronegative. The DNA for the CDR3 is TGTGCCAGCAGCCTGGGACTAGCGTATGGTGAGCAGTTCTTC. It translates to CASSLGLAYGEQFF.